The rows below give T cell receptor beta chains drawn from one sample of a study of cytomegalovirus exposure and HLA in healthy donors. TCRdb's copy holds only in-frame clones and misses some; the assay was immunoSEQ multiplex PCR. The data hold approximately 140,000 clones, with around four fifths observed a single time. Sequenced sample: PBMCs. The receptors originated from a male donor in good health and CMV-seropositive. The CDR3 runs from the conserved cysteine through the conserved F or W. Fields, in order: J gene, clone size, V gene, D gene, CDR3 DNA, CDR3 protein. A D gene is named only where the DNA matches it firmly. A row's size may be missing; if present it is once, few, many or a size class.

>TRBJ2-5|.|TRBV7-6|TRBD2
TGTGCCAGCAGCCCATCCGGGACTAGCGGGGGGTTCCAGTACTTC
CASSPSGTSGGFQYF
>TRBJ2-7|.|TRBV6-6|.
TGTGCCAGCAGTGTCTATCCCGGGTACGAGCAGTACTTC
CASSVYPGYEQYF
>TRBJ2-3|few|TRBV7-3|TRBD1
TGTGCCAGCAGCTTAACCGGACAGGGGGAACGCACAGATACGCAGTATTTT
CASSLTGQGERTDTQYF
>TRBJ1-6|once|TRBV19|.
TGTGCCAGTAGGACAGGTGGGGGTTCACCCCTCCACTTT
CASRTGGGSPLHF
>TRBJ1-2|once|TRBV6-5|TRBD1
TGTGCCAGCAGTTACTCCGGGACAGGGGGTGGCTACACCTTC
CASSYSGTGGGYTF
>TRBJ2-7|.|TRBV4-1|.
TGCGCCAGCGGCCAAGATAGGGGCGACGAGCAGTACTTC
CASGQDRGDEQYF
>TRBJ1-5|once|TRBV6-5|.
TGTGCCAGCAGTTACTCCGGGGTTGCCGGCAATCAGCCCCAGCATTTT
CASSYSGVAGNQPQHF
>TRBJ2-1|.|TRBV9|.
TGTGCCAGCAGCGCATGGACACGGGTCTCTCGACCCTACAATGAGCAGTTCTTC
CASSAWTRVSRPYNEQFF
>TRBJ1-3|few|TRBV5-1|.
TGCGCCAGCAGCTTTTATAGGACAACCCTTTCTGGAAACACCATATATTTT
CASSFYRTTLSGNTIYF
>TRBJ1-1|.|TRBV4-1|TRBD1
TGCGCCAGCAGCCTCCCCCGCGCGGGAAGAGGGGGCGACACTGAAGCTTTCTTT
CASSLPRAGRGGDTEAFF
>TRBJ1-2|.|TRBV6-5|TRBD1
TGTGCCAGCAGAAGGGACAGTTTCTATGGCTACACCTTC
CASRRDSFYGYTF